This T cell receptor beta chain was sequenced during a study of cytotoxic CD8 clonotypes in ibrutinib-treated CLL. Study summary: Partial responders about 24, complete 2; roughly twelve progressed and some 14 stayed in remission by median 68 months.

Details on this clone: Antigen unknown.

Assay used: immunoSEQ multiplex PCR; TCRdb lists only in-frame clones, some missing. The top ten clones hold roughly 11% of a sample with about 200,000 clones, 75% to 85% of them seen once. Study results and caveats: The clonality rise at ibrutinib response reflected private clonotype expansion.

The source material was PBMCs, sampled after 12 months of ibrutinib treatment. This clonotype was obtained from a human donor with chronic lymphocytic leukemia.

The CDR3 DNA sequence: TGTGCCAGCAGTTTGACCGGGGAGCGCTACGAGCAGTACTTC. This encodes CASSLTGERYEQYF. V gene TRBV27 combines with J gene TRBJ2-7, with D possibly matching TRBD2 (5 bases). V was clipped by 3 bases and J by 3 bases, with 12 bases between them. The CDR3 length is 14 residues. Germline lookup yields CDR1 MNHEY and CDR2 SMNVEV (reference sequence).